The T cell receptor (beta chain) under discussion was sequenced for a study of T cells in Graves' hyperthyroidism and ophthalmopathy (dated by TCRdb to between 2018 and 2020). About the investigation overall: To identify TCR V-J signatures that set the groups apart, the researchers used a discovery cohort of more than 95 patients, made up of around 42 with Graves' ophthalmopathy and 57 with stable Graves' hyperthyroidism. TCR Vbeta CDR3 sequencing of roughly 140 peripheral blood samples (fewer than 45 ophthalmopathy, roughly 72 hyperthyroidism and around 17 progressor patients) is reported in the paper. Prospective prediction of ophthalmopathy was tested in an independent validation cohort consisting of 18 to 20 hyperthyroidism patients and about 17 patients who later progressed to ophthalmopathy. The 75 to 100 discovery patients were divided at random into training and test sets in a 7:3 ratio. In about 6 Graves' hyperthyroidism patients, the study also compared T-cell repertoires from thyroid tissue with T-cell repertoires from blood. After blood sampling, hyperthyroidism patients were treated with methimazole at a starting dose of 30 mg daily, and ophthalmopathy patients were treated with high-dose intravenous methylprednisolone. On the study overall, not on this receptor specifically: In validation, the model predicted progression to ophthalmopathy with approximately 71% sensitivity and approximately 78% specificity, a median of around six months before onset. Most expanded thyroid clonotypes (frequency above 0.001) were also detected in blood, suggesting blood repertoires may reflect thyroid immune responses. No statistical method was used to fix the sample size in advance, and group allocation was not hidden from the investigators. Ophthalmopathy was separated from stable hyperthyroidism by a 13 V-J signature model, with around 88% sensitivity and approximately 81% specificity obtained in cross-validation and 80%/75% obtained in testing.

Stable Graves' hyperthyroidism was defined as the absence of progression to ophthalmopathy over 18 months of follow-up. The hyperthyroidism patients were between 18 and 65 years old and newly diagnosed, with a disease duration of less than 2 months. The study excluded patients with uncontrolled infections, other autoimmune diseases, pregnancy or lactation. Diagnoses were based on clinical symptoms, serum thyroxine and TRAb, thyroid ultrasound and orbital computed tomography. Trizol reagent was used to extract total RNA, and RNA quality was then checked on an Agilent 2100 Bioanalyzer. This clonotype has a handful of counts. The antigen this receptor binds is unknown. No base quality information exists; no much larger clone differs at one position. The TCR beta CDR3 regions were amplified from RNA transcripts. For the first round of RT-PCR on the TCR CDR3, the HTBI primer set was used together with the Qiagen OneStep RT-PCR kit. The libraries were constructed in a second round of multiplex PCR and then size-selected and purified. Libraries were sequenced paired-end with 100 bp reads on an Illumina HiSeq2000. The original methods were these. SOAPnuke was used to process the raw data, removing reads that contained adapters or uncalled bases, had a mean Phred below 15, or lacked an exact match to the constant primer or identifier. COPE v1.2.5 was used to merge high-quality paired reads, and clonotypes were defined as unique nucleotide sequences. MiTCR v1.1 was used to align the clonotypes against IMGT TRBV, TRBD and TRBJ reference segments. Analysis was restricted to V-J combinations with a frequency above 0.0001, which covered 98% to 99.2% of repertoires. A TCS score was defined as the ratio between F50 (clonal expansion) and ExV (chaos), using BLOSUM62-based TCRdist between CDR3 peptides within each V-J. Welch's t-statistics and random forest reduced 450 to 600 V-J features to 13, which were used in a naive Bayes classifier (R e1071). TCRdb itself trimmed the public reads at Q25 with fastp, ran MiXCR and retained productive beta chains. Rows are unified per CDR3 protein, each entry keeping the most common DNA and genes. The V and J calls come from TCRdb's annotation, not from the publication. The sample table shows hundreds of thousands of distinct CDR3 sequences, and roughly 50% are seen once. The leading ten clones occupy 8.2% of the sample.

The V and J ends are trimmed by 6 bases and 8 bases, leaving 16 bases between them. The CDR3 contains 13 residues, cysteine and phenylalanine counted. Only the CDR3 region is kept as DNA, spanning 39 bases read in frame from base 1. The V and J segments used are TRBV12-3 or TRBV12-4 and TRBJ1-2; the D gene lacks a confident call. The sequenced material came from peripheral blood or thyroid tissue (not recorded which). This TCR was recovered from a woman aged 18-29 years with Graves' hyperthyroidism. Donor details come from another sample of the same person, matched by shared clones. CDR3 reads: CASRSIDRGGYTF. The bases are TGTGCCAGCAGGTCCATCGACCGCGGAGGCTACACCTTC.